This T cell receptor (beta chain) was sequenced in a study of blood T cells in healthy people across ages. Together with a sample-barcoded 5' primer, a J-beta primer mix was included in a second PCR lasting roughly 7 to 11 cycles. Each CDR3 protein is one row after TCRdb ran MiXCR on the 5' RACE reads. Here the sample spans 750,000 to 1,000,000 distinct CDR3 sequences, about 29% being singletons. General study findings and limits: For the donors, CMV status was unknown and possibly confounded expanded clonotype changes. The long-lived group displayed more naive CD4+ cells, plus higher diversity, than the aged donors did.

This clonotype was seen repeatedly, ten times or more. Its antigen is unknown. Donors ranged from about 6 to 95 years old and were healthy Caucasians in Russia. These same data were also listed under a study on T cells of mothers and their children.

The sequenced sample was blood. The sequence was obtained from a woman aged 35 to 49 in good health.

The CDR3 loop reads CSPLENQAYEQYF. As DNA, the CDR3 is TGCAGCCCGCTTGAGAATCAAGCCTACGAGCAGTACTTC. The chain carries TRBV20-1 and TRBJ2-7; D is undetermined. The CDR3 is 13 residues long. CDR1 and CDR2 from the germline V gene are DFQATT and SNEGSKA (reference sequence).